This entry lists 11 T cell receptor beta chains sequenced from one sample in a study of blood T cell repertoires in COVID-19. TCRdb's table, derived via immunoSEQ multiplex PCR, lists solely in-frame clones and lacks some. Among about 250,000 clones, roughly nine tenths were seen once, and the ten largest hold over 2%. Sequencing was carried out using PBMCs or T cells enriched from blood (not recorded which). The receptor source for this set is a woman aged 18-29 years who had recovered from COVID-19.

This chain uses TRBV2 with TRBJ1-5, with D tentatively TRBD1 (6 bases). The CDR3 is 16 amino acids. CDR1 and CDR2 from the germline V gene are SNHLY and FYNNEI. V dropped 5 bases and J dropped 0 bases, with 14 bases sitting between them. CDR3 in amino acids: CASSKQGKGSNQPQHF. The CDR3 region has the DNA TGTGCCAGCAGTAAACAGGGAAAAGGTAGCAATCAGCCCCAGCATTTT.

V is TRBV28 and J is TRBJ1-2; 8 bases line up with TRBD1. With V trimmed by 2 bases and J by 0 bases, 2 bases remained unmatched. Germline lookup yields CDR1 MDHEN and CDR2 SYDVKM. This CDR3 has 15 residues. CDR3 sequence reads: CASSLRTGTNYGYTF. DNA for the CDR3: TGTGCCAGCAGTTTAAGGACAGGGACTAACTATGGCTACACCTTC.

The rearrangement uses TRBV9 and TRBJ2-2, with D possibly TRBD2 on 5 matching bases. CDR1 and CDR2 (germline): SGDLS, YYNGEE. The germline V and J ends were trimmed by 4 bases and 5 bases, with 12 bases remaining between them. The CDR3 has 14 residues. This chain's CDR3 is CASSRGYTTGELFF. The DNA of the CDR3 is TGTGCCAGCAGCCGGGGATATACTACCGGGGAGCTGTTTTTT. The whole variable domain, remainder taken from reference TRBV9 and TRBJ2-2, is DSGVTQTPKHLITATGQRVTLRCSPRSGDLSVYWYQQSLDQGLQFLIQYYNGEERAKGNILERFSAQQFPDLHSELNLSSLELGDSALYFCASSRGYTTGELFFGEGSRLTVL.

CDR3 sequence: CASRANQPQHF. The CDR3 coding sequence is TGTGCCAGCAGGGCAAATCAGCCCCAGCATTTT. The chain links TRBV2 to TRBJ1-5, with D hard to call. Germline CDR1 and CDR2: SNHLY and FYNNEI. V dropped 6 bases and J dropped 4 bases, with 4 bases sitting between them. This CDR3 region has 11 residues.

The table lists this clone with many counts. The chain has TRBV19 and TRBJ1-2; D unresolved. The germline gives CDR1 LNHDA, CDR2 SQIVND (reference sequence). The CDR3 runs 13 residues. The V end lost 8 bases, the J end lost 2 bases, and 12 bases lay between the germline ends. DNA of the CDR3: TGTGCCAGTTACGGGAACACGAACTATGGCTACACCTTC. It yields the protein CASYGNTNYGYTF. Combining the CDR3 with reference TRBV19 and TRBJ1-2 gives the whole variable domain DGGITQSPKYLFRKEGQNVTLSCEQNLNHDAMYWYRQDPGQGLRLIYYSQIVNDFQKGDIAEGYSVSREKKESFPLTVTSAQKNPTAFYLCASYGNTNYGYTFGSGTRLTVV.

This chain joins TRBV6-1 and TRBJ2-2; 10 bases are shared with TRBD1. V lost 4 bases and J lost 4; bases outside the gene matches: 6. Germline lookup yields CDR1 MNHNS and CDR2 SASEGT. This CDR3 is built from 16 residues. CDR3 in amino acids: CASSGQGAHRTGELFF. CDR3 coding DNA: TGTGCCAGCAGTGGACAGGGGGCGCATCGCACCGGGGAGCTGTTTTTT.

This clone turned up a few times. The V call is TRBV3-1 (or the pseudogene TRBV3-2), the J call TRBJ1-2; the D gene is possibly TRBD1 (5 bases). The CDR3 length is 14 residues. Deletions cut 0 bases from V and 4 bases from J, with 9 bases between. Germline V gene sequence: CDR1 LGHDT, CDR2 YNNKEL (reference sequence). CDR3 region: CASSQDPRVYGYTF. The CDR3 nucleotides read TGTGCCAGCAGCCAAGATCCCAGGGTCTATGGCTACACCTTC.

The rearrangement uses TRBV12-3 or TRBV12-4 and TRBJ1-2; no definite D call. This CDR3 is built from 12 residues. Trimming pared 3 bases from V and 8 bases from J, leaving 10 bases between. Here the CDR3 DNA reads TGTGCCAGCAGTTTCTTAAGGAGCGGCTACACCTTC. Translated, it gives CASSFLRSGYTF.

This clone was counted a single time. The chain couples TRBV5-1 to TRBJ2-4; 8 nucleotides match TRBD1. The trim removed 4 bases at V and 6 bases at J, leaving 6 bases unmatched. This CDR3 spans 14 amino acids. Germline V CDR1 and CDR2: SGHRS, YFSETQ. For the CDR3, the DNA is TGCGCCAGCAGCCTGGACAGGGCTAGAAACATTCAGTACTTC. Amino acids: CASSLDRARNIQYF.

The rearrangement links TRBV7-9 to TRBJ2-7; 9 positions match TRBD1. The CDR3 is 14 amino acids. Germline lookup yields CDR1 SEHNR and CDR2 FQNEAQ (reference sequence). Trimming cost V 1 base and J 6 bases; bases outside gene matches: 4. CDR3 loop: CASSLVTGGGEQYF. The CDR3 DNA follows: TGTGCCAGCAGCTTAGTGACAGGGGGTGGCGAGCAGTACTTC.

V gene TRBV9 combines with J gene TRBJ1-2; perhaps TRBD1 as D (5 bases). V was cut by 2 bases and J by 3 bases, with 17 bases left in between. The germline gives CDR1 SGDLS, CDR2 YYNGEE. The CDR3 is made up of 16 amino acids. CDR3 bases: TGTGCCAGCAGCGTTCCGCGGGACGGAAGCTACTATGGCTACACCTTC. Translated: CASSVPRDGSYYGYTF.